Listed below are T cell receptor beta chains from one sample, sequenced in a study of OX40 agonist ivuxolimab in advanced cancers. The method was immunoSEQ multiplex PCR; TCRdb's version includes in-frame clones alone and lacks a portion of them. The repertoire holds about 45,000 clones, with 85% to 90% as singletons. The sample in question was CD4+ or CD8+ T cells sorted from blood, obtained in a trial of the OX40 agonist ivuxolimab. The receptor set was obtained from an adult with an advanced solid tumor such as melanoma, head and neck, liver or kidney cancer. CDR3s include the opening cysteine and the closing phenylalanine or tryptophan. D genes are given only for firm matches. Size is omitted from some rows. Given values are once, few, many or a class for expanded clones.

V: TRBV14; size: NA; J: TRBJ1-2; length: 15; D: NA; DNA: TGTGCCAGCAGCCAAGAAGTTGGCAGAGGAATTGGCTACACCTTC; CDR3: CASSQEVGRGIGYTF
V: TRBV7-9; size: NA; J: TRBJ1-4; length: 15; D: NA; DNA: TGTGCCAGCAGCTTTTCCCTTAACCCGAATGAAAAACTGTTTTTT; CDR3: CASSFSLNPNEKLFF
V: TRBV28; size: NA; J: TRBJ2-7; length: 17; D: TRBD2; DNA: TGTGCCAGCCGGGACGAGAAACATAGCGGGACATCCTACGAGCAGTACTTC; CDR3: CASRDEKHSGTSYEQYF
V: TRBV10-3; size: few; J: TRBJ1-5; length: 15; D: TRBD1; DNA: TGTGCCATCAGTGATGGGACAGTTAGCAATCAGCCCCAGCATTTT; CDR3: CAISDGTVSNQPQHF
V: TRBV7-9; size: NA; J: TRBJ2-7; length: 14; D: TRBD1; DNA: TGTGCCAGCAACCCGGGACAGGGGGTGGGTGAGGATTACTTC; CDR3: CASNPGQGVGEDYF
V: TRBV18; size: NA; J: TRBJ1-4; length: 14; D: NA; DNA: TGTGCCAGCTCACCAAGTCAGCCTAATGAAAAACTGTTTTTT; CDR3: CASSPSQPNEKLFF
V: TRBV9; size: NA; J: TRBJ2-7; length: 13; D: NA; DNA: TGTGCCAGCAGCCCACGCACCATGGGGGAGCAGTACTTC; CDR3: CASSPRTMGEQYF
V: TRBV7-8; size: NA; J: TRBJ2-6; length: 17; D: NA; DNA: TGTGCCAGCAGACTTCCCTGGAGGGGTAGTGGGGCCAACGTCCTGACTTTC; CDR3: CASRLPWRGSGANVLTF
V: TRBV18; size: NA; J: TRBJ2-4; length: 18; D: NA; DNA: TGTGCCAGCTCACCAAAGCAGCTTCCCACTAGCCAGGCAAACATTCAGTACTTC; CDR3: CASSPKQLPTSQANIQYF
V: TRBV28; size: NA; J: TRBJ1-4; length: 16; D: TRBD1; DNA: TGTGCCAGCAGTTATAGGCCGGGACAGGGTGGCGAAAAACTGTTTTTT; CDR3: CASSYRPGQGGEKLFF
V: TRBV14; size: NA; J: TRBJ2-5; length: 13; D: NA; DNA: TGTGCCAGCAGCCAAGGGCGGGAAGAGACCCAGTACTTC; CDR3: CASSQGREETQYF
V: TRBV2; size: NA; J: TRBJ1-4; length: 15; D: TRBD1; DNA: TGTGCCAGCAGCGCCCAGACAGGGTTTATTGAAAAACTGTTTTTT; CDR3: CASSAQTGFIEKLFF
V: TRBV28; size: NA; J: TRBJ1-5; length: 15; D: NA; DNA: TGTGCCAGCAGTTTCCAACAGGGAGGGTATCAGCCCCAGCATTTT; CDR3: CASSFQQGGYQPQHF
V: TRBV2; size: few; J: TRBJ2-2; length: 14; D: TRBD2; DNA: TGTGCCAGCACTTCGGGACTAGCAACCGGGGAGCTGTTTTTT; CDR3: CASTSGLATGELFF
V: TRBV5-1; size: NA; J: TRBJ2-5; length: 15; D: TRBD2; DNA: TGCGCCAGCACCCGGACTAGCGGGAGGGCTGAGACCCAGTACTTC; CDR3: CASTRTSGRAETQYF
V: TRBV7-3; size: NA; J: TRBJ2-1; length: 16; D: NA; DNA: TGTGCCAGCAGCCCCTCTAATGCCCCAGCCTACAATGAGCAGTTCTTC; CDR3: CASSPSNAPAYNEQFF
V: TRBV5-1; size: NA; J: TRBJ1-1; length: 13; D: NA; DNA: TGCGCCAGCAGCTTTCGACAGAACACTGAAGCTTTCTTT; CDR3: CASSFRQNTEAFF
V: TRBV10-1; size: NA; J: TRBJ2-3; length: 16; D: TRBD2; DNA: TGCGCCAGCAGTGAGTCGGCTAGCGGGACCACAGATACGCAGTATTTT; CDR3: CASSESASGTTDTQYF
V: TRBV13; size: NA; J: TRBJ1-1; length: 15; D: TRBD1; DNA: TGTGCCAGCAACAATAGGGGGCGCGGAGAGACTGAAGCTTTCTTT; CDR3: CASNNRGRGETEAFF
V: TRBV6-1; size: NA; J: TRBJ1-5; length: 11; D: NA; DNA: TGTGCCAGCAGGAGGAGTGAGTCCCAGCATTTT; CDR3: CASRRSESQHF